A selection of T cell receptor beta chains follows, all from one sample in a study of vaccination effects on CD4 cells after COVID-19. Some clones are missing from TCRdb's copy, which holds only in-frame ones; the method was immunoSEQ multiplex PCR. The sample shows under 40,000 clones, roughly 80% of them seen only once. Their target antigens are unknown. The sample consisted of CD4+ T cells from PBMCs cultured without peptide, taken before COVID-19 vaccination. The receptors were sampled from a human donor who received a COVID-19 vaccine. The CDR3 runs from the conserved cysteine through the conserved F or W. The order of the fields is D gene, J gene, clone size, V gene, CDR3 DNA, CDR3 protein. A D gene is named only where the DNA matches it firmly. The size entry is marked missing in some rows and otherwise reads once, few, many or a size class.

>NA|TRBJ1-5|NA|TRBV12-3/TRBV12-4
TGTGCCAGCAGTGGGGGGTATCAGCCCCAGCATTTT
CASSGGYQPQHF
>TRBD1|TRBJ1-1|NA|TRBV18
TGTGCCAGCTCACCCCGGGACAGGGGGCAGAATACTGAAGCTTTCTTT
CASSPRDRGQNTEAFF
>TRBD2|TRBJ2-2|NA|TRBV5-1
TGCGCCAGCAGCCCGAGTGGGGGGGGCACCGGGGAGCTGTTTTTT
CASSPSGGGTGELFF
>TRBD1|TRBJ2-5|NA|TRBV5-1
TGCGCCAGCAGCTCCACAGGGGGGCGAGAGACCCAGTACTTC
CASSSTGGRETQYF
>NA|TRBJ1-5|NA|TRBV7-9
TGTGCCAGCAGCTTAGGGGCAGGGCGTCCCAATCAGCCCCAGCATTTT
CASSLGAGRPNQPQHF
>TRBD1|TRBJ1-1|NA|TRBV6-5
TGTGCCAGCAAACCGACAGGGAGGACTGAAGCTTTCTTT
CASKPTGRTEAFF
>NA|TRBJ1-2|NA|TRBV11-2
TGTGCCAGCAGCTTAGGGACCGCCAACCCCTATGGCTACACCTTC
CASSLGTANPYGYTF
>NA|TRBJ2-6|NA|TRBV4-1
TGCGCCAGCAGCCAAGACGCCCTCCCACTGGCTGGGGCCAACGTCCTGACTTTC
CASSQDALPLAGANVLTF
>NA|TRBJ1-3|NA|TRBV9
TGTGCCAGCAGCGTACTGGACACGGGAGGAAACACCATATATTTT
CASSVLDTGGNTIYF
>NA|TRBJ2-5|NA|TRBV18
TGTGCCAGCTCACTATTAAACAGAATTAGCCAAGAGACCCAGTACTTC
CASSLLNRISQETQYF
>TRBD1|TRBJ2-1|NA|TRBV5-1
TGCGCCAGCAGCTTGGGACAGGGGGCAGGGAGGGGGACCGCCGGTGAGCAGTTCTTC
CASSLGQGAGRGTAGEQFF
>NA|TRBJ1-6|NA|TRBV4-1
TGCGCCAGCAGCCAAAATACCCTTTCACCCCTCCACTTT
CASSQNTLSPLHF
>TRBD1|TRBJ1-4|NA|TRBV6-5
TGTGCCAGCAGTTACTCGTTTGGACAGGGGAATGAAAAACTGTTTTTT
CASSYSFGQGNEKLFF
>NA|TRBJ2-1|NA|TRBV9
TGTGCCAGCAGCGTGGCCGGGGTTGAGCAGTTCTTC
CASSVAGVEQFF
>TRBD1|TRBJ1-5|NA|TRBV6-2/TRBV6-3
TGTGCCAGCAGCCCCTCGGGCAGGGGGGATCAGCCCCAGCATTTT
CASSPSGRGDQPQHF
>NA|TRBJ2-2|NA|TRBV5-1
TGCGCCAGCACCCCTGCTAGCGCGGGTAACACCGGGGAGCTGTTTTTT
CASTPASAGNTGELFF
>TRBD2|TRBJ2-5|NA|TRBV10-2
TGCGCCAGCAGCGAGGAGCATATAGCGGGGCGAGAGACCCAGTACTTC
CASSEEHIAGRETQYF
>NA|TRBJ2-3|NA|TRBV4-3
TGCGCCAGCAGCCAAGACCCGTCCGGGGGCAGCACAGATACGCAGTATTTT
CASSQDPSGGSTDTQYF
>TRBD1|TRBJ1-4|NA|TRBV5-5
TGTGCCAGCAGCCGGGGGACAGATACGGCCGAAAAACTGTTTTTT
CASSRGTDTAEKLFF
>TRBD2|TRBJ2-5|NA|TRBV2
TGTGCCAGCAGTAGGACTAGCGTAACCGCAGAGACCCAGTACTTC
CASSRTSVTAETQYF
>TRBD1|TRBJ1-6|NA|TRBV25-1
TGTGCCAGCAGTAACACAGGGGGCGGGCCACCCCTCCACTTT
CASSNTGGGPPLHF
>TRBD1|TRBJ1-4|once|TRBV24-1
TGTGCCACCAGTGATCCCGGGGACAGGGGTGAAAAACTGTTTTTT
CATSDPGDRGEKLFF
>NA|TRBJ1-5|few|TRBV11-3
TGTGCCAGCAGCTATGACTATCAGCCCCAGCATTTT
CASSYDYQPQHF
>TRBD2|TRBJ2-1|NA|TRBV7-3
TGTGCCAGCAGCTTAACGGCGGGGGGGGCCTGGGATGAGCAGTTCTTC
CASSLTAGGAWDEQFF
>NA|TRBJ1-4|NA|TRBV27
TGTGCCAGCAGCCCCGCCGGAGGGTCTAATGAAAAACTGTTTTTT
CASSPAGGSNEKLFF
>NA|TRBJ1-1|NA|TRBV7-3
TGTGCCAGCAGCGTTCAAGTGAACACTGAAGCTTTCTTT
CASSVQVNTEAFF
>NA|TRBJ2-5|NA|TRBV21-1
TGTGCCAGCAGCAAAGAGGGAGTCCAAGAGACCCAGTACTTC
CASSKEGVQETQYF
>TRBD1|TRBJ1-3|NA|TRBV30
TGTGCCTCAACCCCCAGGGGGGTTGGAAACACCATATATTTT
CASTPRGVGNTIYF
>NA|TRBJ1-1|NA|TRBV6-2/TRBV6-3
TGTGCCAGCAGTTACCAGTTGAACACTGAAGCTTTCTTT
CASSYQLNTEAFF
>NA|TRBJ1-2|NA|TRBV2
TGTGCCAGCAGTGAAGGCTGGGGGAGGGACTATGGCTACACCTTC
CASSEGWGRDYGYTF
>NA|TRBJ2-1|NA|TRBV2
TGTGCCAGCAGCAATGAGGGCAATGAGCAGTTCTTC
CASSNEGNEQFF
>TRBD1|TRBJ1-2|NA|TRBV6-4
TGTGCCAGCAGTGACTCTTTTTTCGGGACAGGGAGTGGCTACACCTTC
CASSDSFFGTGSGYTF
>NA|TRBJ2-3|NA|TRBV5-1
TGCGCCAGCAGCTTGGTGGCAGGGGGGACAGATACGCAGTATTTT
CASSLVAGGTDTQYF
>TRBD1|TRBJ1-2|NA|TRBV27
TGTGCCAGCAGTCCCGTGGGACAGAAATTCAAGGGCTACACCTTC
CASSPVGQKFKGYTF
>NA|TRBJ1-1|NA|TRBV7-8
TGTGCCAGCGGATCGGGACTGCGGAACACTGAAGCTTTCTTT
CASGSGLRNTEAFF
>NA|TRBJ2-3|NA|TRBV11-1
TGTGCCAGCAGCTTAGGCCGGACTAGCACAGATACGCAGTATTTT
CASSLGRTSTDTQYF
>NA|TRBJ1-5|NA|TRBV24-1
TGTGCCACCAGTGGTAGCGGGACGGGGAATCAGCCCCAGCATTTT
CATSGSGTGNQPQHF
>NA|TRBJ1-1|NA|TRBV6-6
TGTGCCAGCAGTTACTCTTCGGCACAGGGCTTTGAAGCTTTCTTT
CASSYSSAQGFEAFF
>NA|TRBJ1-4|NA|TRBV10-2
TGCGCCAGCAGGAGGGGGGGCGGAGGTAATGAAAAACTGTTTTTT
CASRRGGGGNEKLFF
>TRBD1|TRBJ1-2|NA|TRBV7-9
TGTGCCAGCAGCCTCTCCGGGGCAGGGGGCTTCTATGGCTACACCTTC
CASSLSGAGGFYGYTF
>NA|TRBJ2-1|NA|TRBV6-5
TGTGCCAGCATATCTGGGCAGGTTGGATACAATGAGCAGTTCTTC
CASISGQVGYNEQFF
>NA|TRBJ1-1|NA|TRBV24-1
TGTGCCACCAGCCGGGGGGGCTACACTGAAGCTTTCTTT
CATSRGGYTEAFF
>NA|TRBJ1-1|once|TRBV30
TGTGCCTGCAGGATTACCTTGAACACTGAAGCTTTCTTT
CACRITLNTEAFF
>NA|TRBJ2-5|NA|TRBV6-5
TGTGCCAGCAGGCCACCAAGGGGGTCTCGGACCCAGTACTTC
CASRPPRGSRTQYF
>NA|TRBJ1-5|NA|TRBV19
TGTGCCAGTATAAGGACCGAGGGGCCGGGTAGCAATCAGCCCCAGCATTTT
CASIRTEGPGSNQPQHF
>NA|TRBJ1-5|NA|TRBV27
TGTGCCAGCAGTTTACAGGATAGCAATCAGCCCCAGCATTTT
CASSLQDSNQPQHF
>NA|TRBJ2-1|once|TRBV2
TGTGCCAGCAGTGTTCGGTATTCCTACAATGAGCAGTTCTTC
CASSVRYSYNEQFF
>NA|TRBJ1-5|NA|TRBV19
TGTGCCAGTAGTATCCGCAGCCAGCCCCAGCATTTT
CASSIRSQPQHF
>NA|TRBJ1-2|NA|TRBV5-1
TGCGCCAGCAGCTTGGACTACGCTAACTATGGCTACACCTTC
CASSLDYANYGYTF
>NA|TRBJ1-4|once|TRBV19
TGTGCCAGTAGTAACCGGGGAATCAGGGGTGAAAAACTGTTTTTT
CASSNRGIRGEKLFF
>TRBD1|TRBJ2-3|NA|TRBV7-3
TGTGCCAGCAGCTTAACTTTGCAGGGGGCTGCGGATACGCAGTATTTT
CASSLTLQGAADTQYF